This TCR beta chain was recovered during a study of OX40 agonist ivuxolimab in advanced cancers. Broadly, across the study: Ivuxolimab, which targeted the costimulatory receptor OX40 (CD134), was an agonistic, fully human IgG2 monoclonal antibody. In the dose-escalation cohort, around four fifths of patients were male, and the mean age was approximately 60 years with a range of about 20 to 80. Intravenous ivuxolimab was administered to patients every 2 weeks at six dose levels: 0.01, 0.1, 0.3, 1.5, 3 and 10 mg/kg. Partial responses occurred in three dose-escalation patients: two with cutaneous melanoma and one with hepatocellular carcinoma. The point of sequencing TCRbeta in the periphery was to test whether ivuxolimab changed TCR sequence diversity and drove clonal T-cell expansion. Of the approximately 54 dose-escalation patients, hepatocellular carcinoma was present in approximately 20, melanoma in around 15, renal cell carcinoma in 9 and head and neck cancer in 9. Prior anti-PD-1, anti-PD-L1 or anti-CTLA-4 therapy was permitted, and approximately 40% of dose-escalation patients had received checkpoint inhibitors. The paper covers the monotherapy dose-escalation part of the phase I ivuxolimab trial, which included N ≈ 57 patients.

For sequencing of the TCRbeta CDR3 region, genomic DNA was extracted from the sorted cells. TCRbeta CDR3 regions were sequenced using the immunoSEQ Assay. TCRdb's version of the immuneACCESS table is confined to in-frame rearrangements and falls short of the full clone set. An unresolved V gene accounts for under half of the shortfall where checked; the remainder is of unknown origin. Across this sample there are about 39,000 clones, with about 90% seen only once. 20% to 25% of the sample belongs to the ten largest clones. Patients with a history of autoimmune disease or receiving systemic immunosuppression were excluded from the trial. Peripheral blood for TCR sequencing was collected from all dose cohorts at baseline, on cycle 4 day 1, and on cycle 7 day 1. Samples came from an open-label, multicenter, first-in-human phase I dose-escalation trial of ivuxolimab. The trial enrolled adults with locally advanced or metastatic head and neck squamous cell, hepatocellular, melanoma or renal cell carcinoma. Before TCR sequencing, CD4+ T cells and CD8+ T cells were sorted from peripheral blood as separate populations.

The CDR3 numbers 15 residues from cysteine through phenylalanine. Kept here is only the CDR3 DNA, which spans 45 bases and is read in frame from base 1. The germline V gene supplies CDR1 SGHTA and CDR2 FQGNSA. Relative to germline, V is missing 4 bases and J is missing 5 bases, with 5 bases of the junction outside any gene match. Summary of the overall study and its limitations: At doses of 0.1 to 3.0 mg/kg, clonal expansion of both CD4+ and CD8+ blood T cells was observed from baseline to week 6. In the 0.1-3.0 mg/kg groups, partial responders were among the patients with the lowest normalized peripheral clonal expansion, particularly in CD8+ T cells. The antigen specificity of the peripheral T cells that underwent clonal expansion was not determined. On average, CD8+ T cells showed more expanded clones than CD4+ T cells after ivuxolimab. Low levels of normalized T-cell clonal expansion were also seen in some nonresponding patients.

With respect to this clone: No cognate antigen has been identified for it. Per-nucleotide qualities are absent, and no much larger clonotype sits a single base away.

The source material was CD4+ or CD8+ T cells sorted from blood, sampled in a trial of the OX40 agonist ivuxolimab. The clonotype comes from an adult with an advanced solid tumor such as melanoma, head and neck, liver or kidney cancer. This chain is built from TRBV7-2 and TRBJ2-3, with 11 junctional bases fitting TRBD2. In nucleotides, the sequence is TGTGCCAGCAGCTCGACTAGCGGGATCGGAGATACGCAGTATTTT. This codes for CASSSTSGIGDTQYF. Full variable domain (CDR3 extended with the reference TRBV7-2 and TRBJ2-3 proteins): GAGVSQSPSNKVTEKGKDVELRCDPISGHTALYWYRQSLGQGLEFLIYFQGNSAPDKSGLPSDRFSAERTGGSVSTLTIQRTQQEDSAVYLCASSSTSGIGDTQYFGPGTRLTVL.